The rows below give T cell receptor beta chains drawn from one sample of a study of cytomegalovirus exposure and HLA in healthy donors. Repertoires were generated with immunoSEQ multiplex PCR, while TCRdb's copy carries only in-frame clones and drops some. The sample contains fewer than 250,000 clones, over 75% of which appear only once. The sample consisted of PBMCs. These TCRs come from a male donor in good health and CMV-seronegative. Both conserved end residues are part of each CDR3. A D gene is named only where the DNA matches it firmly. Some rows have no size entry. The others give once, few or many, or a class for an expanded clone.

clone_size	d_call	v_call	j_call	cdr3_nt	cdr3_aa
few	NA	TRBV5-1	TRBJ2-5	TGCGCCAGCAGCAACCAACAGGGTGGGGAGACCCAGTACTTC	CASSNQQGGETQYF
NA	NA	TRBV7-9	TRBJ1-5	TGTGCCAGCAGCTTAGACCGCCAGGCCCAGCATTTT	CASSLDRQAQHF
few	TRBD2	TRBV5-1	TRBJ2-7	TGCGCCAGCAGCCTCGGACTAGCGGGGGGGGGTTCCTCGCAAGAGCAGTACTTC	CASSLGLAGGGSSQEQYF
NA	TRBD2	TRBV6-5	TRBJ2-7	TGTGCCAGCAGTTACTTGCTAGCGGGAGTCTTCTACGAGCAGTACTTC	CASSYLLAGVFYEQYF
NA	NA	TRBV6-5	TRBJ2-7	TGTGCCAGCAGTTACTGGTTCAGGGCCGGCTCCTACGAGCAGTACTTC	CASSYWFRAGSYEQYF
NA	NA	TRBV28	TRBJ2-7	TGTGCCAGCAGTGCCCCCCAGGGTTGGCTCTACGAGCAGTACTTC	CASSAPQGWLYEQYF
NA	TRBD1	TRBV5-1	TRBJ2-7	TGCGCCAGCAGCCGGGGGACAGGGGGTAGCTCCTACGAGCAGTACTTC	CASSRGTGGSSYEQYF
NA	NA	TRBV28	TRBJ2-7	TGTGCCAGCAGCTGGGAGATGGGATACTACGAGCAGTACTTC	CASSWEMGYYEQYF
NA	TRBD1	TRBV7-8	TRBJ1-5	TGTGCCAGCAGCCGACAGGGGGCCAATCAGCCCCAGCATTTT	CASSRQGANQPQHF
NA	TRBD1	TRBV6-6	TRBJ2-3	TGTGCCAGCAGTTACGGGGACAGGGGACAGTATTTT	CASSYGDRGQYF
few	TRBD1	TRBV7-9	TRBJ2-5	TGTGCCAGCAGCTTCGACAGGGCACAAGAGACCCAGTACTTC	CASSFDRAQETQYF
NA	NA	TRBV27	TRBJ2-7	TGTGCCAGCAGTGCACAGGGTAGCGAGCAGTACTTC	CASSAQGSEQYF
NA	TRBD2	TRBV9	TRBJ2-7	TGTGCCAGCAGCGTAGCGGGACTAGACTACGAGCAGTACTTC	CASSVAGLDYEQYF
NA	NA	TRBV5-1	TRBJ1-1	TGCGCCAGCAGCTTGGCTGCAGTGAACACTGAAGCTTTCTTT	CASSLAAVNTEAFF
once	TRBD2	TRBV5-1	TRBJ2-7	TGCGCCAGCTCGGCGGGAGGGCCCTACGAGCAGTACTTC	CASSAGGPYEQYF
NA	TRBD2	TRBV4-2	TRBJ2-7	TGTGCCAGCAGCCTCCGAGGGGCTGGGGGGGGACTCTACGAGCAGTACTTC	CASSLRGAGGGLYEQYF
NA	TRBD2	TRBV5-1	TRBJ2-7	TGCGCCAGCAGCTCTACAGCGGGGCCCCCCTCCTACGAGCAGTACTTC	CASSSTAGPPSYEQYF
NA	NA	TRBV30	TRBJ2-1	TGTGCCTGGGAAACAGGGTATGGGCAGTTCTTC	CAWETGYGQFF
few	NA	TRBV7-9	TRBJ1-3	TGTGCCAGCAGCTTAGGACACCCCTCTGGAAACACCATATATTTT	CASSLGHPSGNTIYF
NA	TRBD2	TRBV5-1	TRBJ2-3	TGCGCCAGCAGAAACGGACTAGCGGGGACAGATACGCAGTATTTT	CASRNGLAGTDTQYF
NA	TRBD1	TRBV5-4	TRBJ2-7	TGTGCCAGCAGCTTGGGTCAGGGCAGGGGGTACGAGCAGTACTTC	CASSLGQGRGYEQYF
few	NA	TRBV7-2	TRBJ1-4	TGTGCCAGCAGCTTAGCCGCCGGGACTGTGAATGAAAAACTGTTTTTT	CASSLAAGTVNEKLFF
few	NA	TRBV5-1	TRBJ1-2	TGCGCCAGCAGCTTGGGACAGAACTATGGCTACACCTTC	CASSLGQNYGYTF
once	TRBD2	TRBV28	TRBJ2-1	TGTGCCAGCAGCCTACCGGGCGGGAGCGGGAGAAGTGAGCAGTTCTTC	CASSLPGGSGRSEQFF
NA	TRBD2	TRBV7-6	TRBJ2-3	TGTGCCAGCAGCTCAACCCGGACTAGCGGAACAGATACGCAGTATTTT	CASSSTRTSGTDTQYF